The 14 T cell receptor beta chains in this list originate from one sample, sequenced in a study of blood T cell repertoires in COVID-19. TCRdb keeps only in-frame clones here, not all; method: immunoSEQ multiplex PCR. The table lists roughly 240,000 clones, about 88% of them singletons. Material: peripheral blood. Receptors originate from a man between 18 and 29 years old with active or convalescent COVID-19.

This rearrangement joins TRBV6-5 to TRBJ2-7, with TRBD2 as a possible D gene (6 bases). From germline, CDR1 is MNHEY and CDR2 SVGAGI. Trimming cost V 6 bases and J 3 bases, with 6 bases left between them. CDR3 length: 11 amino acids. CDR3 in amino acids: CASRGGYEQYF. The CDR3 DNA sequence: TGTGCCAGCAGGGGGGGCTACGAGCAGTACTTC.

This rearrangement joins TRBV6-5 to TRBJ2-1, with D possibly TRBD1 on 5 matching bases. V shed 6 bases and J shed 6 bases, with 18 bases lying between them. This CDR3 is 15 amino acids long. CDR1 MNHEY and CDR2 SVGAGI come from the germline V gene. Here the CDR3 reads CASRSVQGLFNEQFF. The DNA of the CDR3 is TGTGCCAGCAGGTCCGTCCAGGGTCTCTTCAATGAGCAGTTCTTC.

This chain joins TRBV6-5 and TRBJ2-7; D is ambiguous. V lost 0 bases and J 2 bases, leaving 11 bases between the germline ends. This CDR3 has 15 residues. In germline, CDR1 is MNHEY, CDR2 SVGAGI. In DNA form, the CDR3 reads TGTGCCAGCAGTTACTCGAGGCCTGAGACCTACGAGCAGTACTTC. It is translated as CASSYSRPETYEQYF.

The J gene is TRBJ2-2, the V gene TRBV9; D is unresolved. CDR1 is SGDLS and CDR2 is YYNGEE in the germline V gene. V dropped 0 bases and J dropped 3 bases, with 6 bases sitting between them. This CDR3 contains 14 residues. The chain's CDR3 is CASSVDGYTGELFF. Written as DNA, the CDR3 is TGTGCCAGCAGCGTAGACGGGTACACCGGGGAGCTGTTTTTT.

The chain is built from TRBV10-3 and TRBJ2-3; 9 nucleotides align to TRBD1. V shed 6 bases, J shed 4 bases, and the junction held 5 bases outside the gene matches. There are 14 residues in the CDR3. CDR1 and CDR2 from the germline V gene are ENHRY and SYGVKD. The CDR3 bases are TGTGCCATCAGCCGGACAGGGGCCTCAGATACGCAGTATTTT. Encoded protein: CAISRTGASDTQYF.

This rearrangement joins TRBV19 to TRBJ1-3, with D possibly matching TRBD1 (6 bases). Per germline, CDR1 LNHDA and CDR2 SQIVND (reference sequence). Trimming shortened V by 5 bases and J by 4 bases, and 15 bases separated the two germline ends. The CDR3 consists of 15 residues. CDR3 loop: CASSLGQGSGNTIYF. The DNA for the CDR3 is TGTGCCAGTAGTTTGGGGCAGGGGTCAGGAAACACCATATATTTT.

The chain recombines TRBV28 with TRBJ2-3, with D tentatively TRBD1 (6 bases). Germline V CDR1 and CDR2: MDHEN, SYDVKM. This CDR3 spans 17 amino acids. Trimming stripped 2 bases from V and 1 base from J, with 16 bases between. The CDR3, as DNA: TGTGCCAGCAGTTTAAGGGGGATTCGGCGTCGCACAGATACGCAGTATTTT. As protein: CASSLRGIRRRTDTQYF.

This clone was recorded a few times. The chain is built from TRBV2 and TRBJ2-2, with 7 positions matching TRBD1. This CDR3 spans 13 amino acids. The germline V gene encodes CDR1 SNHLY and CDR2 FYNNEI. V gave up 6 bases and J gave up 6 bases; unmatched junction bases: 4. This CDR3 reads CASRDRWAGELFF. The DNA of the CDR3 is TGTGCCAGCAGGGACAGGTGGGCCGGGGAGCTGTTTTTT.

The table lists this clone with a count of one. This same CDR3 is encoded by further DNA sequences in the sample. The genes are TRBV24-1 and TRBJ2-1, with 12 bases lining up with TRBD1. Germline loops: CDR1 KGHDR, CDR2 SFDVKD. This CDR3 contains 15 residues. With V trimmed by 4 bases and J by 7 bases, 4 bases remained unmatched. In nucleotides, the CDR3 is TGTGCCACCAGTGACCCGGGACAGGGGGCGAATGAGCAGTTCTTC. Translating gives CATSDPGQGANEQFF.

The chain carries TRBV2 and TRBJ1-4; weak D call: TRBD1 (5 bases). The V gene lost 6 bases and the J gene lost 8 bases, with 19 bases spanning the gap. Germline CDR1 is SNHLY and CDR2 is FYNNEI. The CDR3 spans 15 residues. The chain's CDR3 is CASSETTVRGEKLFF. The CDR3 DNA reads TGTGCCAGCAGCGAAACGACAGTGAGAGGCGAAAAACTGTTTTTT.

The chain carries TRBV19 and TRBJ1-1; 8 nucleotides agree with TRBD1. CDR1 is LNHDA, CDR2 SQIVND, per germline (reference sequence). The CDR3 totals 14 residues. V lost 3 bases and J lost 3; bases outside the gene matches: 3. In DNA, the CDR3 is TGTGCCAGTAGTATGGGACAGGAATACACTGAAGCTTTCTTT. It encodes CASSMGQEYTEAFF. The complete variable domain, with remaining parts taken from reference TRBV19 and TRBJ1-1, reads DGGITQSPKYLFRKEGQNVTLSCEQNLNHDAMYWYRQDPGQGLRLIYYSQIVNDFQKGDIAEGYSVSREKKESFPLTVTSAQKNPTAFYLCASSMGQEYTEAFFGQGTRLTVV.

This chain uses TRBV24-1 with TRBJ1-5; 7 bases line up with TRBD1. Germline trimming cut 8 bases from V and 2 bases from J; bases unmatched to any gene: 5. The germline V gene encodes CDR1 KGHDR and CDR2 SFDVKD. This CDR3 has 14 amino acids. CDR3 in amino acids: CATKQGNGNQPQHF. DNA of the CDR3: TGTGCCACCAAACAGGGGAACGGCAATCAGCCCCAGCATTTT.

The V and J genes are TRBV9 and TRBJ2-3; D is possibly TRBD2 (6 bases). This CDR3 comprises 16 residues. Germline loops: CDR1 SGDLS, CDR2 YYNGEE. Trimming left V 7 bases short and J 5 bases short, with 23 bases between. The CDR3 bases are TGTGCCAGCGGTACCGGGACTTCTTTTGATGGAGATACGCAGTATTTT. Its protein is CASGTGTSFDGDTQYF. The full variable domain, in which reference TRBV9 and TRBJ2-3 provide the parts outside the CDR3, is DSGVTQTPKHLITATGQRVTLRCSPRSGDLSVYWYQQSLDQGLQFLIQYYNGEERAKGNILERFSAQQFPDLHSELNLSSLELGDSALYFCASGTGTSFDGDTQYFGPGTRLTVL.

V usage is TRBV6-1 and J usage is TRBJ2-6; D is unclear. This CDR3 is built from 19 residues. The germline V gene has CDR1 MNHNS and CDR2 SASEGT. V was clipped by 3 bases and J by 4 bases, with 22 bases between them. CDR3 sequence (DNA): TGTGCCAGCAGTGAGTTCTCTCGGGTGGTCGGTTCGGGGGCCAACGTCCTGACTTTC. Protein sequence: CASSEFSRVVGSGANVLTF.